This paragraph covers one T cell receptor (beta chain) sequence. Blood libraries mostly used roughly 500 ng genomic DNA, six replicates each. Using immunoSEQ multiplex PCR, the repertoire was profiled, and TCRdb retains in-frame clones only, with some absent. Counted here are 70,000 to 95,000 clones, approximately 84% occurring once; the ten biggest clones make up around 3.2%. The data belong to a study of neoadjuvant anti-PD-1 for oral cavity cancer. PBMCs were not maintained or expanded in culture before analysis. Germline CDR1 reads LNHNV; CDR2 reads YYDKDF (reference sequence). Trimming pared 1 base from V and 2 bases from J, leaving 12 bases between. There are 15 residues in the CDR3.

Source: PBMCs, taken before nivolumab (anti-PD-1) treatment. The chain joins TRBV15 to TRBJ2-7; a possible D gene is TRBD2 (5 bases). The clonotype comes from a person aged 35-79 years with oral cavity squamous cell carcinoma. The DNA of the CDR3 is TGTGCCACCAGCAGAGTTGGTAGCGAGGCCTACGAGCAGTACTTC. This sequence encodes CATSRVGSEAYEQYF.